This TCR beta chain appears in the sequencing data of a study of CD8 T cells in ankylosing spondylitis. Findings of the study overall: What appeared characteristic of ankylosing spondylitis blood was a TCR beta motif of 7 or 8 highly homologous variants.

Germline lookup yields CDR1 SGHAT and CDR2 FQDESV (reference sequence). The CDR3 covers 14 residues. With 1 base removed from V and 9 bases from J, the gap between germline ends came to 13 bases. At least ten counts were recorded for this clonotype. What it binds is not known. Construction of TCR beta libraries was performed using quantitative 5'-RACE with molecular barcodes. Each CDR3 protein gets one entry after TCRdb re-called the 5' RACE reads with MiXCR. The table records almost 400,000 distinct CDR3 sequences, approximately 20% of them present only once. The chain combines TRBV11-1 with TRBJ2-1, with D unresolved. The sequenced sample consisted of blood, either unsorted or a sorted T cell fraction (not recorded which). The sequence came from a male donor with ankylosing spondylitis. The CDR3 DNA reads TGTGCCAGCAGCTTAGGGCTAGGGTCGCGTGAGCAGTTCTTC. Residues: CASSLGLGSREQFF. Supplemented by reference TRBV11-1 and TRBJ2-1, the full variable domain reads EAEVAQSPRYKITEKSQAVAFWCDPISGHATLYWYRQILGQGPELLVQFQDESVVDDSQLPKDRFSAERLKGVDSTLKIQPAELGDSAMYLCASSLGLGSREQFFGPGTRLTVL.